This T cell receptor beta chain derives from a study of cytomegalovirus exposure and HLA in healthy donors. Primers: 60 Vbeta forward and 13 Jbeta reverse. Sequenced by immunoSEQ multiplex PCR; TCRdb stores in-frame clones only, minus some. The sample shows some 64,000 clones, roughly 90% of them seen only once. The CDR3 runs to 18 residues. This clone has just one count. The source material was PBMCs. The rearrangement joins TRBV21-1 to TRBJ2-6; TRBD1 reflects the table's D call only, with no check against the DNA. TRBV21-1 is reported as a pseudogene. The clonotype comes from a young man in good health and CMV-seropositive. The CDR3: CASSLRGQDNSGANVLTF. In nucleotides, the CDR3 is TGTGCCAGCAGCCTCCGGGGACAGGACAACTCTGGGGCCAACGTCCTGACTTTC.